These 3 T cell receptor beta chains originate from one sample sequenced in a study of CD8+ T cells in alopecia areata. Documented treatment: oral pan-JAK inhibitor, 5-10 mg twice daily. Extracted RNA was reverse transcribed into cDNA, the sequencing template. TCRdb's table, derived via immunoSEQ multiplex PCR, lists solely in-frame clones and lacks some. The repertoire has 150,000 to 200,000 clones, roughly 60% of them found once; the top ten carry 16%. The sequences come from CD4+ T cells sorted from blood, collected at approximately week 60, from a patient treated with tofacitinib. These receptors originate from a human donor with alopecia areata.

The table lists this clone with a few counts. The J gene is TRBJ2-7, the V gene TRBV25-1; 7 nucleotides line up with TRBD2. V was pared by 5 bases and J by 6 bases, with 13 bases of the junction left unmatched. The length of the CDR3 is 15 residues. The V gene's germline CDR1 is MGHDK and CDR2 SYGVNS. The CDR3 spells CASSPLTSRSGEQYF. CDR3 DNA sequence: TGTGCCAGCAGTCCCCTGACTAGCCGATCGGGCGAGCAGTACTTC.

CDR3 amino acids: CASSQELRGETEAFF. CDR3 sequence (DNA): TGTGCCAGCAGCCAAGAGCTACGGGGAGAAACTGAAGCTTTCTTT. This chain connects TRBV4-2 to TRBJ1-1; D gene ambiguous. Per germline, CDR1 LGHNA and CDR2 YNFKEQ. Trimming took 0 bases from V and 5 from J, leaving 13 bases between them. CDR3 size: 15 residues.

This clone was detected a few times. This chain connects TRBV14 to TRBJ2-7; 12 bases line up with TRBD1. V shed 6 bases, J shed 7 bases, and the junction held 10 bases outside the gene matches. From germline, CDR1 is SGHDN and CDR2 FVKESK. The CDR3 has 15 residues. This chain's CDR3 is CASSTPGQGAKEQYF. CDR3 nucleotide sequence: TGTGCCAGCAGTACCCCGGGACAGGGGGCAAAGGAGCAGTACTTC.